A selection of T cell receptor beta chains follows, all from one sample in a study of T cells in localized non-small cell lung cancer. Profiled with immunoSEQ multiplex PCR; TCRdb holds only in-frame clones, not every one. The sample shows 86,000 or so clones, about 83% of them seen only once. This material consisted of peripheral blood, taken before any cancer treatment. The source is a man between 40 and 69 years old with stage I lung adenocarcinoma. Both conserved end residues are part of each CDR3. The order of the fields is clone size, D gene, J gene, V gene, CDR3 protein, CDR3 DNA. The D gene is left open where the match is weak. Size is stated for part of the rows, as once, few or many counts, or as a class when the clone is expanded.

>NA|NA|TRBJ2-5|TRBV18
CASSSAETQYF
TGTGCCAGCTCATCGGCAGAGACCCAGTACTTC
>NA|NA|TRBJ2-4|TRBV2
CASSDRLAKNIQYF
TGTGCCAGCAGTGATAGGTTAGCCAAAAACATTCAGTACTTC
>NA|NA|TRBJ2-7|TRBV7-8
CASSLALDRFEQYF
TGTGCCAGCAGCTTAGCCCTTGACAGGTTCGAGCAGTACTTC
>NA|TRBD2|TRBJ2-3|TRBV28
CASSELGTSGSQDTQYF
TGTGCCAGCAGTGAACTAGGAACTAGCGGGAGCCAAGATACGCAGTATTTT
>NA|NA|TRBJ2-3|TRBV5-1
CASSWVGLRDTQYF
TGCGCCAGCAGCTGGGTCGGGCTTAGGGATACGCAGTATTTT
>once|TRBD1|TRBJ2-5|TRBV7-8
CASSFGTGRETQYF
TGTGCCAGCAGCTTCGGGACAGGGAGAGAGACCCAGTACTTC
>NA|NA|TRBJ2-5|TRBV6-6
CASSRLGDGTQYF
TGTGCCAGCAGTCGACTAGGGGACGGGACCCAGTACTTC
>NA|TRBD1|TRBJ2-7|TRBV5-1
CASSSGQGSLFKYF
TGCGCCAGCAGCTCGGGACAGGGGAGCTTGTTTAAGTACTTC
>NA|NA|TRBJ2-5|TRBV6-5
CASSYRETQYF
TGTGCCAGCAGTTACAGGGAGACCCAGTACTTC
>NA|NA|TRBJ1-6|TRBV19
CASSLRGLGPPLHF
TGTGCCAGTAGTCTCCGGGGCCTGGGACCACCCCTCCACTTT
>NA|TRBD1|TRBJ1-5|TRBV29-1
CSVATGTGLGQPQHF
TGCAGCGTTGCAACCGGGACAGGGTTAGGTCAGCCCCAGCATTTT
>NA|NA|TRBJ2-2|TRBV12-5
CASGSSVGVVAGELFF
TGTGCTAGTGGTTCTTCCGTAGGGGTAGTGGCCGGGGAGCTGTTTTTT
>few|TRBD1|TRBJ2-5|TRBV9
CASSVNRGETQYF
TGTGCCAGCAGCGTAAACAGGGGAGAGACCCAGTACTTC
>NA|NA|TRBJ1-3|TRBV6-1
CASVAQGAQYEYF
NA
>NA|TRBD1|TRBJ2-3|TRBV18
CASSPDRGDTQYF
TGTGCCAGCTCACCGGACAGGGGAGATACGCAGTATTTT
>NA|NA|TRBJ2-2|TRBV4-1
CASSQNHGTPMNTGELFF
TGCGCCAGCAGCCAGAATCACGGGACACCGATGAACACCGGGGAGCTGTTTTTT
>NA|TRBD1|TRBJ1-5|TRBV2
CASTGQGNQPQHF
TGTGCCAGCACTGGACAGGGGAATCAGCCCCAGCATTTT
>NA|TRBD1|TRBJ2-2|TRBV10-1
CASSLGQGTGELFF
TGCGCCAGCAGCTTGGGACAGGGGACCGGGGAGCTGTTTTTT
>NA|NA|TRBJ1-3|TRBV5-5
CASSIGGWTIYF
TGTGCCAGCAGCATTGGTGGGTGGACCATATATTTT
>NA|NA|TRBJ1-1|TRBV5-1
CASSLTQLNTEAFF
TGCGCCAGCAGCTTGACGCAGCTGAACACTGAAGCTTTCTTT
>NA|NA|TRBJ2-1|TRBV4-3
CASSQEGTEYNEQFF
TGCGCCAGCAGCCAAGAGGGGACTGAATACAATGAGCAGTTCTTC
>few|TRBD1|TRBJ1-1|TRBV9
CASSVQGGEAFF
TGTGCCAGCAGTGTACAGGGGGGTGAAGCTTTCTTT
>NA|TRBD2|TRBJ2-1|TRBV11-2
CASSLRRLAGATNEQFF
TGTGCCAGCAGCTTAAGGAGACTAGCGGGGGCAACCAATGAGCAGTTCTTC
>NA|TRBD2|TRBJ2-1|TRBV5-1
CASSVREGSYNEQFF
TGCGCCAGCAGCGTGAGGGAGGGATCCTACAATGAGCAGTTCTTC
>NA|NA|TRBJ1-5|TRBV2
CASSESNSNQPQHF
TGTGCCAGCAGTGAGAGTAATAGCAATCAGCCCCAGCATTTT
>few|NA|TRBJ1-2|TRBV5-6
CASSLGAPGNYGYTF
TGTGCCAGCAGCTTGGGCGCGCCAGGCAACTATGGCTACACCTTC
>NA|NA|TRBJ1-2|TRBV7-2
CASSPGGRANYGYTF
TGTGCCAGCAGCCCAGGCGGCAGGGCCAACTATGGCTACACCTTC
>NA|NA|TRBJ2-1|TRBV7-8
CASSPQGFGEQFF
TGTGCCAGCAGCCCCCAGGGTTTCGGTGAGCAGTTCTTC
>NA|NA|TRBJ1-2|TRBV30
CAWSVPIRRANGYTF
TGTGCCTGGAGTGTACCCATCCGCAGGGCGAATGGCTACACCTTC
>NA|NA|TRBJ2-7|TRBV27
CASSFTHSYEQYF
TGTGCCAGCAGTTTTACCCACTCCTACGAGCAGTACTTC